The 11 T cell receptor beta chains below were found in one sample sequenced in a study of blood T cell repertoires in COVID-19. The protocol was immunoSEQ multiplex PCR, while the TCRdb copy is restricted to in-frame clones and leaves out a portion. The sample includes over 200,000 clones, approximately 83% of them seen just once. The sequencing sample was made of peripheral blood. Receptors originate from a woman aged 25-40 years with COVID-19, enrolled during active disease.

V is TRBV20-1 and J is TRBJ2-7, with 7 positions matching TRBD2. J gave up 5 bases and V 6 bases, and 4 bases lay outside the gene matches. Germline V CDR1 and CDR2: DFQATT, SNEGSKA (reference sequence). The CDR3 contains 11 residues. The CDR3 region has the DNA TGCAGTGCCCCTCGGGGGGACGAGCAGTACTTC. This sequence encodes CSAPRGDEQYF.

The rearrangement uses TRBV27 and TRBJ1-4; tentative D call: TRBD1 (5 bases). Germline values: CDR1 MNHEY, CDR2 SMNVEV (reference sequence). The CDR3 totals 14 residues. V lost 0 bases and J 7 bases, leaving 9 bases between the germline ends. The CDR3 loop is CASSLSGAFEKLFF. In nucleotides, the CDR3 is TGTGCCAGCAGTTTATCAGGGGCGTTTGAAAAACTGTTTTTT.

Written as DNA, the CDR3 is TGTGCCAGTAGTCCTCGACAGGGGACGTATGAAAAACTGTTTTTT. Its protein is CASSPRQGTYEKLFF. This sequence joins TRBV19 and TRBJ1-4; 8 nucleotides line up with TRBD1. In germline, CDR1 is LNHDA, CDR2 SQIVND (reference sequence). The CDR3 spans 15 residues. V lost 5 bases, J lost 6 bases, and 8 bases stayed unmatched.

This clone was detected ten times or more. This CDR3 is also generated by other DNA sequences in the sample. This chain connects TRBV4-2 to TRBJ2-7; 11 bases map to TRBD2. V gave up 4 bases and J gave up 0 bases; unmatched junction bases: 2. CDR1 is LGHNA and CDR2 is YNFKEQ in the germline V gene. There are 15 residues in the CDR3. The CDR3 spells CASSPGTSGSYEQYF. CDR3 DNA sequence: TGTGCCAGCAGCCCCGGGACTAGCGGCTCCTACGAGCAGTACTTC.

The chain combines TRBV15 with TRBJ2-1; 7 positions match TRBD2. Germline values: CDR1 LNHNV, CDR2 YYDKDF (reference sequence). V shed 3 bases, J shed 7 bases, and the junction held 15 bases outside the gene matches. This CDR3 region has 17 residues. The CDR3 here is CATSSDLGEGRGNEQFF. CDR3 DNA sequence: TGTGCCACCAGCAGCGACCTCGGGGAGGGCCGGGGAAATGAGCAGTTCTTC.

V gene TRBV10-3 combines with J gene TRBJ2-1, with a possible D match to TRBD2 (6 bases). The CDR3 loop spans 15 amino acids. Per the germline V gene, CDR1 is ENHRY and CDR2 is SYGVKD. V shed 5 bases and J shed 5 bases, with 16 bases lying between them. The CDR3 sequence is CAISQVETRDNEQFF. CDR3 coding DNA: TGTGCCATCAGTCAGGTCGAGACTAGAGACAATGAGCAGTTCTTC.

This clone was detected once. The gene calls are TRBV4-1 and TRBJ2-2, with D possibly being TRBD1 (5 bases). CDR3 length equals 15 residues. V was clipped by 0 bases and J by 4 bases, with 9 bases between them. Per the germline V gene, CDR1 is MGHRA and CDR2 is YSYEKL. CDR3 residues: CASSQDRVATGELFF. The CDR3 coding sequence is TGCGCCAGCAGCCAAGACAGGGTGGCCACCGGGGAGCTGTTTTTT.

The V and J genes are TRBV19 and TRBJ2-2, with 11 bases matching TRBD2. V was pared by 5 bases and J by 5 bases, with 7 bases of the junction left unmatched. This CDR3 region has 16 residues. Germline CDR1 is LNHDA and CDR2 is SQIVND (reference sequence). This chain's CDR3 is CASSPRLAGKTGELFF. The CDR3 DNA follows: TGTGCCAGTAGTCCGAGACTAGCGGGAAAGACCGGGGAGCTGTTTTTT.

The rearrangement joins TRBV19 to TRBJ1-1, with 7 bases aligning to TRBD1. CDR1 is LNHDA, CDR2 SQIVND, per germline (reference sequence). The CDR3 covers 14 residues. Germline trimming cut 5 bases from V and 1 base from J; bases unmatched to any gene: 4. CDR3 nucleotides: TGTGCCAGTAGTCCCGGGACAGCGAACACTGAAGCTTTCTTT. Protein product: CASSPGTANTEAFF.

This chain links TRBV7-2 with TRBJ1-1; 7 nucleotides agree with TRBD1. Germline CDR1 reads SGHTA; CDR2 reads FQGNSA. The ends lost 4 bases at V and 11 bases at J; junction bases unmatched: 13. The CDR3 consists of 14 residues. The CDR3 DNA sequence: TGTGCCAGCAGCTCAGGTCGGAGACAGGGTGACGCTTTCTTT. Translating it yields CASSSGRRQGDAFF.

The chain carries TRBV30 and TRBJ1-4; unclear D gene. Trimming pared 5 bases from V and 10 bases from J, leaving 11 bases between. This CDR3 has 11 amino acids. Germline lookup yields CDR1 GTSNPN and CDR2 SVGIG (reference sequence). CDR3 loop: CAWRLGGKLFF. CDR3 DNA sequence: TGTGCCTGGCGCCTCGGCGGAAAACTGTTTTTT.